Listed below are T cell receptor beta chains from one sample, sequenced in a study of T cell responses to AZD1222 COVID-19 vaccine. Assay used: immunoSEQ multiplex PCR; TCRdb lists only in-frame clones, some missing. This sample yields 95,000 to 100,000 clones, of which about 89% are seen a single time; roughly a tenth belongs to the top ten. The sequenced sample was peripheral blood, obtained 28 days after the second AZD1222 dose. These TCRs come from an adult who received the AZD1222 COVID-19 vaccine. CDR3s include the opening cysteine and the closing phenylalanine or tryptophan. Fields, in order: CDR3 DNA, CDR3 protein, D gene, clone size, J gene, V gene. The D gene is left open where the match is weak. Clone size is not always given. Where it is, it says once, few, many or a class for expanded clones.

CDR3nt: TGTGCCAGCACCCTCAGGGGTGGTAATCAGCCCCAGCATTTT; CDR3aa: CASTLRGGNQPQHF; d_gene: -; abundance: once; j_gene: TRBJ1-5; v_gene: TRBV7-2
CDR3nt: TGTGCCATCAACCCTACAGGGACGAACACTGAAGCTTTCTTT; CDR3aa: CAINPTGTNTEAFF; d_gene: -; abundance: -; j_gene: TRBJ1-1; v_gene: TRBV10-3
CDR3nt: TGTGCCAGTAGTATTCAAGGACTAGCGGGAATGGCCAAAAACATTCAGTACTTC; CDR3aa: CASSIQGLAGMAKNIQYF; d_gene: TRBD2; abundance: -; j_gene: TRBJ2-4; v_gene: TRBV19
CDR3nt: TGTGCCAGCAGTTTAGGTGACAGGGGGTATAATGAGCAGTTCTTC; CDR3aa: CASSLGDRGYNEQFF; d_gene: TRBD1; abundance: -; j_gene: TRBJ2-1; v_gene: TRBV27
CDR3nt: TGTGCCAGCAGCAACGGACTAGCGGGAGAAAATGAGCAGTTCTTC; CDR3aa: CASSNGLAGENEQFF; d_gene: TRBD2; abundance: -; j_gene: TRBJ2-1; v_gene: TRBV9
CDR3nt: TGTGCCAGCAGCTCCAGGCCCCAACTAGCTCTTCAAGAGACCCAGTACTTC; CDR3aa: CASSSRPQLALQETQYF; d_gene: -; abundance: -; j_gene: TRBJ2-5; v_gene: TRBV7-8
CDR3nt: TGTGCCAGCAGCTTTGACAGGGGCCGGGGCTACACCTTC; CDR3aa: CASSFDRGRGYTF; d_gene: TRBD1; abundance: once; j_gene: TRBJ1-2; v_gene: TRBV7-2
CDR3nt: TGTGCCAGCAGTACGGTTGGACAGGGGGGTTCACCCCTCCACTTT; CDR3aa: CASSTVGQGGSPLHF; d_gene: TRBD1; abundance: -; j_gene: TRBJ1-6; v_gene: TRBV28
CDR3nt: TGTGCCAGCAGTTATACTACAGGGGGCGGCACTGAAGCTTTCTTT; CDR3aa: CASSYTTGGGTEAFF; d_gene: TRBD1; abundance: -; j_gene: TRBJ1-1; v_gene: TRBV6-4
CDR3nt: TGTGCCAGCAGTGAAAGGGGGGGTAACACTGAAGCTTTCTTT; CDR3aa: CASSERGGNTEAFF; d_gene: -; abundance: -; j_gene: TRBJ1-1; v_gene: TRBV2
CDR3nt: TGTGCCAGTAGTCGAGACGCGGGGGTTGGTGAAAAACTGTTTTTT; CDR3aa: CASSRDAGVGEKLFF; d_gene: -; abundance: once; j_gene: TRBJ1-4; v_gene: TRBV19
CDR3nt: TGTGCCAGCAACCAAGACAGGATCAATCAGCCCCAGCATTTT; CDR3aa: CASNQDRINQPQHF; d_gene: -; abundance: few; j_gene: TRBJ1-5; v_gene: TRBV6-5
CDR3nt: TGTGCCAGCAGCCAAGATCGTTTCGAGCAGTACTTC; CDR3aa: CASSQDRFEQYF; d_gene: -; abundance: -; j_gene: TRBJ2-7; v_gene: TRBV3-1/TRBV3-2